The 8 T cell receptor beta chains presented below share a single source sample, sequenced in a study of blood T cell repertoires in COVID-19. Libraries were prepared by immunoSEQ multiplex PCR; TCRdb keeps only in-frame clonotypes and omits some of them. The sample carries 59,000 or so clones, 65% to 90% recorded once. The sample consisted of peripheral blood. These receptors came from a woman of 80 years or more with active or convalescent COVID-19.

The genes are TRBV2 and TRBJ2-3; D is unclear. The CDR3 spans 14 residues. V was shortened by 2 bases and J by 2 bases, with 8 bases between the two germline ends. Germline V CDR1 and CDR2: SNHLY, FYNNEI. As DNA, the CDR3 is TGTGCCAGCAGTGAATGGGCAGTCACAGATACGCAGTATTTT. Its translation: CASSEWAVTDTQYF.

This chain connects TRBV19 to TRBJ1-6; D gene ambiguous. The CDR3 consists of 13 residues. V gave up 5 bases and J gave up 7 bases, with 9 bases separating them. From germline, CDR1 is LNHDA and CDR2 SQIVND (reference sequence). The CDR3 nucleotides are TGTGCCAGTAGTGCCCGGGTGAATTCACCCCTCCACTTT. Its translation: CASSARVNSPLHF. Looking up the rest from reference TRBV19 and TRBJ1-6 gives the full variable domain: DGGITQSPKYLFRKEGQNVTLSCEQNLNHDAMYWYRQDPGQGLRLIYYSQIVNDFQKGDIAEGYSVSREKKESFPLTVTSAQKNPTAFYLCASSARVNSPLHFGNGTRLTVT.

The gene calls are TRBV5-1 and TRBJ2-1, with TRBD2 as a possible D gene (6 bases). The CDR3 totals 17 residues. Trimming removed 1 base at V and 0 bases at J, with 14 bases between. Per germline, CDR1 SGHRS and CDR2 YFSETQ. The chain's CDR3 is CASSLTPWEASYNEQFF. DNA for the CDR3: TGCGCCAGCAGCTTGACCCCCTGGGAGGCCTCCTACAATGAGCAGTTCTTC. Full variable domain (rest looked up from reference TRBV5-1 and TRBJ2-1): KAGVTQTPRYLIKTRGQQVTLSCSPISGHRSVSWYQQTPGQGLQFLFEYFSETQRNKGNFPGRFSGRQFSNSRSEMNVSTLELGDSALYLCASSLTPWEASYNEQFFGPGTRLTVL.

The chain couples TRBV5-1 to TRBJ1-2; 7 positions agree with TRBD1. The germline V gene encodes CDR1 SGHRS and CDR2 YFSETQ. CDR3 length: 13 residues. The J segment lost 6 bases and the V segment lost 4 bases, leaving 6 bases of the junction unmatched. CDR3 bases: TGCGCCAGCAGCCTGACAGGGTTCGATGGCTACACCTTC. It codes for CASSLTGFDGYTF.

The rearrangement joins TRBV4-3 to TRBJ1-1; weak D call: TRBD1 (6 bases). CDR3 length: 14 residues. Trimming removed 3 bases at V and 0 bases at J, with 8 bases between. Germline assignment: CDR1 LGHNA and CDR2 YSLEER. Written as DNA, the CDR3 is TGCGCCAGCAGCCAGGGGGCTTTGAACACTGAAGCTTTCTTT. Its protein is CASSQGALNTEAFF.

The CDR3 nucleotides are TGTGCCAGCAGCTCGACAGGGATTGGTGAGCAGTACTTC. As protein: CASSSTGIGEQYF. The chain carries TRBV7-3 and TRBJ2-7; 7 bases match TRBD1. CDR1 SGHTA and CDR2 FQGTGA come from the germline V gene. V lost 4 bases, J lost 7 bases, and 7 bases stayed unmatched. The CDR3 consists of 13 residues.

This chain links TRBV5-6 with TRBJ2-5, with TRBD2 identical over 9 bases. The germline V gene has CDR1 SGHDT and CDR2 YYEEEE. Trimming cost V 1 base and J 7 bases; bases outside gene matches: 11. This CDR3 contains 16 residues. This CDR3 is CASSLPSGALQGTQYF. The DNA for the CDR3 is TGTGCCAGCAGCTTGCCTAGCGGGGCCCTCCAGGGGACCCAGTACTTC.

The chain joins TRBV19 to TRBJ1-1, with 7 nucleotides matching TRBD1. The V gene's germline CDR1 is LNHDA and CDR2 SQIVND (reference sequence). V lost 3 bases to trimming and J lost 4 bases; unmatched junction nucleotides: 5. The CDR3 is made up of 14 amino acids. The CDR3, as DNA: TGTGCCAGTAGTATCCAGGGGGTGGGCACTGAAGCTTTCTTT. Translating gives CASSIQGVGTEAFF. The full variable domain, in which reference TRBV19 and TRBJ1-1 provide the parts outside the CDR3, is DGGITQSPKYLFRKEGQNVTLSCEQNLNHDAMYWYRQDPGQGLRLIYYSQIVNDFQKGDIAEGYSVSREKKESFPLTVTSAQKNPTAFYLCASSIQGVGTEAFFGQGTRLTVV.